This TCR beta chain originates from a study of control samples from healthy donors and cancer patients (dated by TCRdb to about 2020). Library generation was performed with the immunoSEQ multiplex PCR assay. TCRdb obtained this table from immuneACCESS and retained in-frame rearrangements with V and J assigned. These tables miss some clones; where compared with another copy, unresolved V genes account for less than half of the shortfall, and the remainder is unexplained. In this sample the table shows 190,000 or so clones, 85% to 95% of which occur a single time. The top ten clonotypes cover over 1.1% of the sample. Comments on this clone: Its cognate antigen has yet to be identified. Nothing much larger sits one base from this clone, and base qualities are not available.

Sequenced input: blood. This TCR was sampled from a man aged 18 to 30 in good health.

The CDR3 protein is CASSRQSNQPQHF. The nucleotide sequence reads TGTGCCAGCAGTCGGCAGAGCAATCAGCCCCAGCATTTT. Here the chain combines TRBV6-5 and TRBJ1-5; the D gene cannot be resolved reliably. According to the germline V gene, CDR1 reads MNHEY and CDR2 reads SVGAGI. The junction carries 6 bases between V and J, which are trimmed by 5 bases and 1 base respectively. From its cysteine to its phenylalanine, the CDR3 spans 13 amino acids. Just the 39-base CDR3 DNA is kept, in frame starting at base 1.